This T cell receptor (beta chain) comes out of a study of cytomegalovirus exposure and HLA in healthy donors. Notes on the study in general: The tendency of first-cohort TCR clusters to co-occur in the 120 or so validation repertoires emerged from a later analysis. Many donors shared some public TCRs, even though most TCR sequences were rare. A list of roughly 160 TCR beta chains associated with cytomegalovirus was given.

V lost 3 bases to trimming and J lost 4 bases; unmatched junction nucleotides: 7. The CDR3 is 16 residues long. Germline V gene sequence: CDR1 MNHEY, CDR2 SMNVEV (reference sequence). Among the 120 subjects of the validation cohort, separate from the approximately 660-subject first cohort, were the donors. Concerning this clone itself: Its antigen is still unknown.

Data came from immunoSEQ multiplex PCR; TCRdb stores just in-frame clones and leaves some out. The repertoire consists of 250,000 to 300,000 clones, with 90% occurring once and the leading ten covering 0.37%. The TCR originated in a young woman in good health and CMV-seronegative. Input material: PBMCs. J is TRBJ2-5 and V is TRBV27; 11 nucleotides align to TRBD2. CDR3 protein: CASSFSLAGGRETQYF. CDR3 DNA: TGTGCCAGCAGTTTTAGCCTAGCGGGGGGTAGAGAGACCCAGTACTTC.